This T cell receptor beta chain was retrieved from a study of T cells of healthy individuals. TCRdb used MiXCR to reprocess the 5' RACE reads, holding one entry per CDR3 protein. The data show fewer than 90,000 distinct CDR3 sequences, with about 5.5% seen just once and roughly 7.5% held by the top ten. Looked up from germline, CDR1 is MDHEN and CDR2 is SYDVKM. The CDR3 consists of 15 residues. Trimming took off 2 bases at V and 4 bases at J, with 12 bases between the two ends. This receptor was obtained from a female donor in good health. The rearrangement uses TRBV28 and TRBJ2-4; D is unresolved. CDR3 sequence (DNA): TGTGCCAGCAGTTTACCCCAATGGTCAAAAAACATTCAGTACTTC. Its translation is CASSLPQWSKNIQYF.